The next 27 T cell receptor beta chains were all read from a single sample in a study of OX40 agonist ivuxolimab in advanced cancers. Here immunoSEQ multiplex PCR was the method, and the copy in TCRdb shows in-frame clones only, minus some. The table records fewer than 85,000 clones, 80% to 90% of them present only once. The source was CD4+ or CD8+ T cells sorted from blood, collected in a trial of the OX40 agonist ivuxolimab. These receptors came from an adult with an advanced solid tumor such as melanoma, head and neck, liver or kidney cancer.

This chain links TRBV10-3 with TRBJ1-5, with 11 bases that match TRBD1. After removal of 8 bases from V and 9 bases from J, the junction contained 18 bases not matched to a gene. The CDR3 contains 17 residues. Germline loops: CDR1 ENHRY, CDR2 SYGVKD. The DNA of the CDR3 is TGTGCCATCTCCGAAGGCGTCGTCGGGACAGGGGGAACGCCCCAGCATTTT. As protein: CAISEGVVGTGGTPQHF.

Concerning this clone itself: The junction does not match germline at one end; this may be a read error. The chain recombines TRBV4-3 with TRBJ2-7, with TRBD2 identical over 7 bases. Germline assignment: CDR1 LGHNA and CDR2 YSLEER. The CDR3 extends over 13 amino acids. The CDR3 coding sequence is TGCGCCAGCAGCCCACAACGGGGGGTCCCCTTGAACTTC. Its protein is CASSPQRGVPLNF.

This clone was seen a single time. The rearrangement links TRBV5-6 to TRBJ2-5, with D perhaps matching TRBD1 (6 bases). The CDR3 consists of 13 residues. Trimming stripped 4 bases from V and 5 bases from J, with 12 bases between. CDR1 is SGHDT, CDR2 YYEEEE, per germline. CDR3 bases: TGTGCCAGCAGCCCGGACAGAGCGGAGACCCAGTACTTC. This codes for CASSPDRAETQYF.

Written as DNA, the CDR3 is TGTGCCAGCAGCAAGGGACTAGCGGACAATGAGCAGTTCTTC. Protein: CASSKGLADNEQFF. V and J are TRBV7-2 and TRBJ2-1; TRBD2 matches at 11 bases. The CDR3 covers 14 residues. The V and J ends lost 5 bases and 5 bases, in that order; junction bases with no gene match: 2. Germline values: CDR1 SGHTA, CDR2 FQGNSA.

The rearrangement links TRBV7-8 to TRBJ1-1; D call uncertain. Germline values: CDR1 SGHVS, CDR2 FQNEAQ. CDR3 length equals 14 residues. V dropped 5 bases and J dropped 4 bases, with 14 bases sitting between them. This CDR3 is CASSPPGGITEAFF. CDR3 in DNA: TGTGCCAGCAGCCCCCCCGGAGGGATCACTGAAGCTTTCTTT.

For the CDR3, the DNA is TGTGCCAGCAGTCCTCCCCAGGGGGCGAAGAATTCACCCCTCCACTTT. This translates into CASSPPQGAKNSPLHF. The chain joins TRBV27 to TRBJ1-6; 8 bases line up with TRBD1. In germline, CDR1 is MNHEY, CDR2 SMNVEV (reference sequence). V shed 5 bases and J 7 bases; nucleotides not matched to a gene: 10. The CDR3 spans 16 residues.

V and J are TRBV30 and TRBJ2-7; no clear D. The CDR3 loop spans 13 amino acids. The V gene lost 2 bases and the J gene lost 1 base, with 9 bases spanning the gap. Germline CDR1 reads GTSNPN; CDR2 reads SVGIG (reference sequence). CDR3 DNA sequence: TGTGCCTGGAGTAGGATCCAATCCTACGAGCAGTACTTC. Encoded protein: CAWSRIQSYEQYF.

This chain connects TRBV12-5 to TRBJ1-1; TRBD1 might be the D (5 bases). The germline CDR1 and CDR2 sequences are LGHNT and FRNRAP. The CDR3 loop spans 16 amino acids. Deletions cut 4 bases from V and 1 base from J, with 16 bases between. CDR3 DNA: TGTGCTAGTGGTTCCCCGTTAGGGGAGGCGAACACTGAAGCTTTCTTT. This sequence encodes CASGSPLGEANTEAFF.

The rearrangement links TRBV10-2 to TRBJ2-7; D is unclear. CDR1 is WSHSY and CDR2 is SAAADI in the germline V gene. The CDR3 totals 12 residues. Trimming took off 3 bases at V and 1 base at J, with 4 bases between the two ends. CDR3 in amino acids: CASSDLSYEQYF. The CDR3 nucleotides are TGCGCCAGCAGTGACTTGTCCTACGAGCAGTACTTC.

V gene TRBV29-1 combines with J gene TRBJ2-7, with D perhaps matching TRBD2 (6 bases). Trimming stripped 1 base from V and 5 bases from J, with 12 bases between. The CDR3 contains 13 residues. The V gene's germline CDR1 is SQVTM and CDR2 ANQGSEA. The CDR3 is CSVEASGVDEQYF. CDR3 in DNA: TGCAGCGTTGAAGCCTCGGGGGTCGACGAGCAGTACTTC.

The sample holds one count of this clone. The chain links TRBV19 to TRBJ1-6; D possibly corresponds to TRBD1 (5 bases). The V end was cut by 11 bases, the J end by 9 bases, with 17 bases between. CDR1 LNHDA and CDR2 SQIVND come from the germline V gene (reference sequence). The CDR3 extends over 13 amino acids. The CDR3 loop reads CARPGLQVSPLHF. The CDR3 DNA reads as TGTGCCCGACCGGGGCTCCAGGTTTCACCCCTCCACTTT.

The chain couples TRBV28 to TRBJ2-7; D remains unclear. V shed 2 bases and J shed 4 bases, with 6 bases lying between them. The CDR3 consists of 12 residues. CDR1 MDHEN and CDR2 SYDVKM come from the germline V gene. The DNA of the CDR3 is TGTGCCAGCAGTTTAGGTTGGTACGAGCAGTACTTC. The encoded protein is CASSLGWYEQYF.

The gene calls are TRBV19 and TRBJ1-2; 8 positions match TRBD1. Per the germline V gene, CDR1 is LNHDA and CDR2 is SQIVND (reference sequence). J lost 6 bases, V lost 3 bases, and 3 bases had no gene match. The CDR3 runs to 13 residues. The CDR3 sequence: CASSIVRGHGYTF. DNA of the CDR3: TGTGCCAGTAGTATTGTCAGGGGGCATGGCTACACCTTC.

This sequence joins TRBV7-9 and TRBJ2-2, with 8 bases lining up with TRBD2. V shed 5 bases, J shed 0 bases, and the junction held 8 bases outside the gene matches. There are 17 residues in the CDR3. Germline CDR1 and CDR2: SEHNR and FQNEAQ (reference sequence). CDR3 sequence reads: CASSPGRGGSNTGELFF. Written as DNA, the CDR3 is TGTGCCAGCAGCCCGGGACGGGGGGGATCGAACACCGGGGAGCTGTTTTTT.

The chain carries TRBV28 and TRBJ2-6; D unclear. CDR3 size: 16 residues. The germline gives CDR1 MDHEN, CDR2 SYDVKM. V was shortened by 2 bases and J by 0 bases, with 8 bases between the two germline ends. In DNA, the CDR3 is TGTGCCAGCAGTTTAAGCGTCCACTCTGGGGCCAACGTCCTGACTTTC. Protein product: CASSLSVHSGANVLTF.

This clone was observed a handful of times. V usage is TRBV29-1 and J usage is TRBJ2-5, with D possibly being TRBD1 (6 bases). This CDR3 contains 12 residues. V was clipped by 8 bases and J by 2 bases, with 12 bases between them. From germline, CDR1 is SQVTM and CDR2 ANQGSEA. The CDR3 loop reads CSFTGLQETQYF. As DNA, the CDR3 is TGCAGCTTCACAGGGCTACAAGAGACCCAGTACTTC.

A few counts support this clone. The chain couples TRBV19 to TRBJ1-2; D is perhaps TRBD1 (6 bases). From germline, CDR1 is LNHDA and CDR2 SQIVND (reference sequence). The V gene lost 7 bases and the J gene lost 4 bases, with 16 bases spanning the gap. The CDR3 totals 14 residues. The chain's CDR3 is CASKTDGQSYGYTF. The CDR3 DNA follows: TGTGCCAGTAAAACCGATGGACAGTCCTATGGCTACACCTTC.

V usage is TRBV4-2 and J usage is TRBJ2-7; TRBD2 matches at 10 bases. Germline-derived CDR1 and CDR2 are LGHNA and YNFKEQ. The CDR3 covers 17 residues. The trim removed 0 bases at V and 2 bases at J, leaving 7 bases unmatched. The CDR3 DNA follows: TGTGCCAGCAGCCAAGATGGGACCCTAGCGGGAGCCTACGAGCAGTACTTC. Protein product: CASSQDGTLAGAYEQYF.

The CDR3 DNA is TGCGCCAGCAGCCAAGATCGGGCCGCTTATAGCAATCAGCCCCAGCATTTT. Residues: CASSQDRAAYSNQPQHF. V gene TRBV4-3 combines with J gene TRBJ1-5; D call uncertain. CDR3 length: 17 residues. V shed 0 bases and J shed 0 bases, with 12 bases lying between them. Germline-derived CDR1 and CDR2 are LGHNA and YSLEER.

This clone was observed a single time. The chain carries TRBV18 and TRBJ1-1; the D gene is possibly TRBD1 (5 bases). Germline V gene lookup returns CDR1 KGHSH and CDR2 LQKENI. CDR3 size: 12 residues. V was cut by 6 bases and J by 7 bases, with 12 bases left in between. CDR3 nucleotide sequence: TGTGCCAGCTCGTCTCCAGGGCTTGAAGCTTTCTTT. Residues: CASSSPGLEAFF.

The chain combines TRBV2 with TRBJ2-7; no firm D call. Trimming removed 5 bases from V and 3 bases from J, with 11 bases in between. Germline assignment: CDR1 SNHLY and CDR2 FYNNEI. The CDR3 is 13 amino acids. The CDR3 DNA reads TGTGCCAGCAGTCCTCGACCGGACTACGAGCAGTACTTC. This translates into CASSPRPDYEQYF.

The rearrangement joins TRBV6-5 to TRBJ1-6; 9 nucleotides align to TRBD1. Losses at the gene ends were 0 bases for V and 10 bases for J; bases not matched to a gene: 7. Germline assignment: CDR1 MNHEY and CDR2 SVGAGI. The CDR3 is 16 amino acids. The CDR3 nucleotides are TGTGCCAGCAGTTACTCGAGGGACAGGGTTAAATCACCCCTCCACTTT. Protein product: CASSYSRDRVKSPLHF.

V and J are TRBV14 and TRBJ1-1; D remains unclear. Deletions cut 3 bases from V and 0 bases from J, with 14 bases between. CDR1 SGHDN and CDR2 FVKESK come from the germline V gene. This CDR3 contains 16 residues. The DNA for the CDR3 is TGTGCCAGCAGCCATCGTCGAATAGGATTGAACACTGAAGCTTTCTTT. It specifies CASSHRRIGLNTEAFF.

The chain has TRBV28 and TRBJ2-3; D tentatively fits TRBD1 or TRBD2 (6 bases each). Germline V lookup: CDR1 MDHEN, CDR2 SYDVKM. The CDR3 is 16 residues long. Trimming pared 3 bases from V and 1 base from J, leaving 14 bases between. DNA for the CDR3: TGTGCCAGCAGTTTCCAGGAGGGGGGCGGCACAGATACGCAGTATTTT. It yields the protein CASSFQEGGGTDTQYF.

The V call is TRBV11-3, the J call TRBJ2-3, with unresolved D. The CDR3 totals 14 residues. Germline CDR1 is SGHNT and CDR2 is YENEEA. Trimming left V 1 base short and J 1 base short, with 6 bases between. The CDR3 loop reads CASSLAAGTDTQYF. CDR3 nucleotide sequence: TGTGCCAGCAGCTTAGCGGCAGGCACAGATACGCAGTATTTT.

V and J are TRBV29-1 and TRBJ2-1; TRBD2 matches 13 bases. CDR1 and CDR2 from the germline V gene are SQVTM and ANQGSEA. The CDR3 runs 17 residues. Unmatched junction bases numbered 13, after V lost 3 bases and J lost 8 bases. CDR3 residues: CSVDGGRRTSGGYEQFF. CDR3 nucleotides: TGCAGCGTTGACGGGGGCCGGCGGACTAGCGGGGGTTATGAGCAGTTCTTC.

The chain has TRBV7-2 and TRBJ2-7, with 8 bases lining up with TRBD2. CDR1 SGHTA and CDR2 FQGNSA come from the germline V gene. This CDR3 is 16 amino acids long. V was clipped by 1 base and J by 2 bases; unmatched bases: 7. In nucleotides, the CDR3 is TGTGCCAGCAGCTTAGGGGTAGCGGGACTCACCTACGAGCAGTACTTC. Protein: CASSLGVAGLTYEQYF.